A single count supports the clone carrying this TCR beta chain. Antigen specificity is unknown. The data derive from a study of long-term antiretroviral therapy in people with HIV. Overall study context: Specimens dating back about a decade before the 2015 immediate-ART recommendation are the oldest included. Study-wide points: There were no data on ART adherence, viral resistance or therapy changes, a gap that limits inferences about post-ART repertoire changes. Diversity increased after ART yet remained lower than in transplant donor controls. Clonal populations expanded prior to ART predominated within the repertoire at all time points.

Germline V lookup: CDR1 SGHDN, CDR2 FVKESK. The CDR3 loop spans 15 amino acids. V was trimmed by 3 bases and J by 8 bases, leaving 16 bases between them. Sequencing used immunoSEQ v3.0 at survey level. Produced via immunoSEQ multiplex PCR; TCRdb's table is partial and in-frame only. Of about 39,000 clones listed, approximately 85% were seen once; the top ten hold about 5.7%. The TCR comes from a woman between 50 and 59 years old with HIV. V is TRBV14 and J is TRBJ1-4, with D possibly TRBD1 on 6 matching bases. Source: unsorted PBMCs, taken 3.1 years after starting antiretroviral therapy. The CDR3 DNA follows: TGTGCCAGCAGCCAGCCACAGGGCGCGGGCGAAAAACTGTTTTTT. It is translated as CASSQPQGAGEKLFF.